This TCR beta chain came from a study of Ad26.COV2.S vaccination and SARS-CoV-2 variants. The wider study: Among those in the COV1001 Ad26.COV2.S trial arm was the donor. Overall study results and limits: Recipients of vaccine and of placebo showed similar breadth of their non-spike TCR repertoires.

CDR1 and CDR2 (germline): SGHDT, YYEEEE. J was trimmed by 4 bases and V by 4 bases; bases with no gene match: 5. This CDR3 comprises 15 residues. Clones were read by immunoSEQ multiplex PCR, and TCRdb kept only the in-frame ones, dropping some. The table records about 400,000 clones, around four fifths of them present only once. Concerning this clone itself: Its antigen is as yet unknown.

As for treatment: some 19 received Ad26.COV2.S at low or high dose, single or two shots; 5 received placebo; per-sample allocation not given. Collection of the samples took place on day 63 after the first injection of vaccine or placebo. The sequencing here drew on peripheral blood, taken in a trial of Ad26.COV2.S vaccine versus placebo. This clonotype originated in a person aged 18-60 years who received the Ad26.COV2.S COVID-19 vaccine or a placebo. The chain carries TRBV5-6 and TRBJ1-5; 10 positions agree with TRBD1. The chain's CDR3 is CASSIRDRGNQPQHF. For the CDR3, the DNA is TGTGCCAGCAGCATCCGGGACAGGGGTAATCAGCCCCAGCATTTT.